The 22 T cell receptor beta chains in this list originate from one sample, sequenced in a study of molecular identifiers for immune sequencing clone quantification (dated by TCRdb to between 2017 and 2018). Library preparation employed PCR. Sequencing relied on a NextSeq 500. Using fastp trimming at Q25 and MiXCR clonotype assembly, TCRdb reanalyzed the public sequencing data and kept in-frame beta chains. Each entry is one CDR3 protein sequence, shown with its most common DNA and genes. Present in this sample are over 550,000 distinct CDR3 sequences, about 25% of which were seen just once. Together, the top ten hold around 0.78% of the sample. Material for sequencing was naive CD8+ T cells from blood, with Jurkat cell RNA spiked in. What the cell subset or site label conveys for this sample: FACS-sorted CD8+CD4-CCR7+CD45RA+ naive T cells. All receptors come from a human donor in good health. Some libraries in this study had Jurkat cell RNA spiked in.

This clonotype was picked up a small number of times. V usage is TRBV20-1 and J usage is TRBJ2-7, with a tentative D call TRBD1 (5 bases). This CDR3 region has 13 residues. The germline V gene has CDR1 DFQATT and CDR2 SNEGSKA (reference sequence). The V and J ends lost 3 bases and 0 bases respectively, with 9 bases between them. The CDR3 DNA follows: TGCAGTGCTAGGGTGGACACCTCCTACGAGCAGTACTTC. It specifies CSARVDTSYEQYF.

Concerning this clonotype itself: A much larger clone is a single base away; this may be a read error. The rearrangement uses TRBV4-3 and TRBJ1-1, with TRBD1 as a possible D gene (6 bases). Germline values: CDR1 LGHNA, CDR2 YSLEER. The CDR3 runs to 17 residues. CDR3 region: CAGSQDASGAMNTEAFF. For the CDR3, the DNA is TGCGCCGGCAGCCAAGATGCTTCGGGGGCCATGAACACTGAAGCTTTCTTT.

A word on this clonotype: This may come from a read error, since a much larger clone is one base off. The CDR3: CASSYTGCLEQYF. For the CDR3, the DNA is TGTGCCAGCAGCTATACCGGGTGTCTGGAGCAGTACTTC. The chain joins TRBV7-9 to TRBJ2-7; D call uncertain. The ends were cut back, 4 bases at V and 7 bases at J, with 14 bases in the middle. The CDR3 sequence is 13 residues long. Germline CDR1 reads SEHNR; CDR2 reads FQNEAQ (reference sequence).

The chain uses TRBV13 and TRBJ2-1; D is tentatively TRBD1 or TRBD2 (7 bases each). Germline CDR1 PRHDT, CDR2 FYEKMQ (reference sequence). V dropped 5 bases and J dropped 3 bases, with 14 bases sitting between them. The CDR3 loop spans 15 amino acids. The CDR3 coding sequence is TGTGCCAGCAGCGGCAGGGGGGAGGGCTACAATGAGCAGTTCTTC. Protein: CASSGRGEGYNEQFF.

The genes are TRBV9 and TRBJ1-1; D perhaps matches TRBD1 (5 bases). The V end lost 1 base, the J end lost 8 bases, and 15 bases lay between the germline ends. This CDR3 has 14 residues. Germline lookup yields CDR1 SGDLS and CDR2 YYNGEE. CDR3 sequence (DNA): TGTGCCAGCAGCGTACTCAGGGAAGTAACAGAAGCTTTCTTT. Translation gives CASSVLREVTEAFF.

This clonotype was counted at least ten times. The genes are TRBV4-3 and TRBJ2-3, with D perhaps TRBD1 (6 bases). The V gene lost 0 bases and the J gene lost 4 bases, with 11 bases spanning the gap. Germline V gene lookup returns CDR1 LGHNA and CDR2 YSLEER. This CDR3 has 15 amino acids. The CDR3 protein is CASSQELGAPDTQYF. CDR3 bases: TGCGCCAGCAGCCAAGAATTGGGGGCGCCAGATACGCAGTATTTT.

The chain joins TRBV4-3 to TRBJ2-7; D might be TRBD1 (6 bases). The CDR3 is 15 amino acids. Deletions cut 0 bases from V and 2 bases from J, with 11 bases between. Germline assignment: CDR1 LGHNA and CDR2 YSLEER. In DNA form, the CDR3 reads TGCGCCAGCAGCCAAGATTCAGGGGACCCCTACGAGCAGTACTTC. This codes for CASSQDSGDPYEQYF.

This clonotype was found many times. The chain employs TRBV5-5 and TRBJ1-1; a possible D gene is TRBD1 (6 bases). V was pared by 1 base and J by 4 bases, with 8 bases between. Germline lookup yields CDR1 SGHKS and CDR2 YYEKEE (reference sequence). This CDR3 is 13 amino acids long. The CDR3 is CASSLIRGTEAFF. CDR3 nucleotide sequence: TGTGCCAGCAGCTTGATCAGGGGCACTGAAGCTTTCTTT.

The chain links TRBV5-8 to TRBJ2-3; D unclear. Germline loops: CDR1 SGHTS, CDR2 YDEGEE. The CDR3 length is 13 residues. Trimming stripped 6 bases from V and 1 base from J, with 9 bases between. In DNA form, the CDR3 reads TGTGCCAGCACCGAGGACCGCACAGATACGCAGTATTTT. Translation: CASTEDRTDTQYF.

Note on this clonotype: This may be a read error, as it is one base from a much larger clone. The chain combines TRBV28 with TRBJ1-4, with 7 bases aligning to TRBD1. Germline V gives CDR1 MDHEN, CDR2 SYDVKM. The V gene end was trimmed by 5 bases and the J gene end by 5 bases; junction bases not matched to a gene: 11. The CDR3 sequence is 16 residues long. The CDR3 DNA is TGTGCCAGCAGTGCGATACAGGGGTCTGTGAATGAAAAACTGTTTTTT. Translation gives CASSAIQGSVNEKLFF.

On this clonotype itself: Possible read error: a much larger clone is one base away. The rearrangement uses TRBV7-2 and TRBJ1-6; D gene unclear. Germline lookup yields CDR1 SGHTA and CDR2 FQGNSA. CDR3 length equals 15 residues. Trimming removed 5 bases from V and 8 bases from J, with 16 bases in between. Written as DNA, the CDR3 is TGTGCCAGCAGCATAAGGGAGGGCAATTATTCACCCCTCCACTTT. Translated: CASSIREGNYSPLHF.

The table lists this clonotype with a few counts. CDR3 residues: CSARGAEYSNQPQHF. CDR3 bases: TGCAGTGCTAGGGGGGCAGAGTATAGCAATCAGCCCCAGCATTTT. The V gene is TRBV20-1, the J gene TRBJ1-5; TRBD1 is a possible D gene (6 bases). CDR3 length: 15 amino acids. Germline lookup yields CDR1 DFQATT and CDR2 SNEGSKA (reference sequence). V lost 3 bases, J lost 0 bases, and 12 bases lay in between.

In regard to this clonotype: The junction differs from germline at one of its ends, possibly a read error. V and J are TRBV12-3 or TRBV12-4 and TRBJ1-4; no reliable D call. This CDR3 comprises 14 residues. CDR3 residues: CASSSAGENEKLFF. CDR3 nucleotides: TGTGCCAGCAGTTCGGCAGGAGAGAATGAAAAACTATTTTTT.

This clonotype came up many times. CDR3 in DNA: TGCAGTGCGGTTCTAGCGGGAGAAAAATACAATGAGCAGTTCTTC. Protein: CSAVLAGEKYNEQFF. The chain recombines TRBV20-1 with TRBJ2-1; 10 nucleotides line up with TRBD2. Trimming took 6 bases from V and 4 from J; bases not matched to a gene: 9. CDR1 and CDR2 (germline): DFQATT, SNEGSKA (reference sequence). The CDR3 spans 15 residues.

This clonotype was seen at least ten times. The rearrangement uses TRBV6-5 and TRBJ2-1; TRBD1 might be the D (6 bases). This CDR3 contains 14 residues. Germline V gene sequence: CDR1 MNHEY, CDR2 SVGAGI. The V end was cut by 4 bases, the J end by 1 base, with 8 bases between. The CDR3 bases are TGTGCCAGCAGTTTACAGGGTTCCTACAATGAGCAGTTCTTC. It codes for CASSLQGSYNEQFF.

For this clonotype: A much larger clone differs by one base, so this may be a read error. The rearrangement joins TRBV14 to TRBJ2-7, with D uncertain. There are 12 residues in the CDR3. Germline assignment: CDR1 SGHDN and CDR2 FVKESK. Trimming took 4 bases from V and 6 from J, leaving 10 bases between them. Here the CDR3 reads CASSPLKSEQYF. As DNA, the CDR3 is TGTGCCAGCAGCCCATTGAAGAGCGAGCAGTACTTC.

This clonotype came up many times. J is TRBJ2-1 and V is TRBV4-3; TRBD1 aligns across 11 bases. Trimming removed 5 bases from V and 2 bases from J; junction bases left unmatched: 2. This CDR3 is 15 amino acids long. In germline, CDR1 is LGHNA, CDR2 YSLEER. The CDR3 spells CASSADRGPYNEQFF. The CDR3 nucleotides are TGCGCCAGCAGCGCGGACAGGGGGCCCTACAATGAGCAGTTCTTC.

On this clonotype itself: A much larger clone sits a single nucleotide away, making a read error possible. The chain combines TRBV27 with TRBJ2-1, with 14 nucleotides matching TRBD2. The CDR3 runs 14 residues. The germline CDR1 and CDR2 sequences are MNHEY and SMNVEV (reference sequence). Losses at the gene ends were 4 bases for V and 15 bases for J; bases not matched to a gene: 8. The CDR3 DNA sequence: TGTGCCAGCAGTTCGGGACTAGCGGGAGATCTGCTGTTCTTC. Amino acid sequence: CASSSGLAGDLLFF.

This clonotype was found a few times. This may come from a read error, since a much larger clone is one base off. This chain connects TRBV5-1 to TRBJ1-1, with TRBD1 as a possible D gene (6 bases). Germline V gene data show CDR1 as SGHRS and CDR2 as YFSETQ. The length of the CDR3 is 13 residues. Written as DNA, the CDR3 is TGCGCCAGCAGCTTTTCGGACAGCCGTGAAGTTTTCTTT. Translation gives CASSFSDSREVFF.

This clonotype was seen ten or more times. The gene calls are TRBV11-2 and TRBJ2-5, with D possibly TRBD1 on 5 matching bases. The germline gives CDR1 SGHAT, CDR2 FQNNGV. This CDR3 is 15 amino acids long. V was clipped by 4 bases and J by 3 bases, with 15 bases between them. The CDR3 DNA is TGTGCCAGCAGCTCTTTTACCGACAGTAAAGAGACCCAGTACTTC. Encoded protein: CASSSFTDSKETQYF.

This clonotype was detected many times. The chain carries TRBV7-9 and TRBJ1-1; a possible D gene is TRBD1 (5 bases). V lost 0 bases to trimming and J lost 10 bases, with 9 bases between them. The CDR3 sequence is 12 residues long. The germline V gene has CDR1 SEHNR and CDR2 FQNEAQ (reference sequence). The CDR3 here is CASSLAGDAAFF. The DNA of the CDR3 is TGTGCCAGCAGCTTAGCAGGGGACGCAGCTTTCTTT.

With respect to this clonotype: A junction end diverges from the germline sequence, so it may reflect a read error. The V gene is TRBV4-1, the J gene TRBJ1-1; weak D call: TRBD1 (5 bases). Germline CDR1 is MGHRA and CDR2 is YSYEKL. The CDR3 is made up of 15 amino acids. The CDR3 DNA sequence: TGCGCCAGCAGCTCGCGACAGAGCATGAACGCTGAAGCTTTCTTT. It is translated as CASSSRQSMNAEAFF.